This T cell receptor (beta chain) derives from a study of cytomegalovirus exposure and HLA in healthy donors. Study background: There were over 350 genotyped donors. Of these, roughly 86% fell in the genetic ancestry cluster associated with self-reported Caucasian donors. The study, taken as a whole, reports: Generally TCR sequences proved uncommon, though certain public TCRs appeared in numerous donors.

Comment on this clone: Its specificity is not known.

All donors participated as healthy donors of bone marrow. There were likely unrecorded immune exposures, though donors were nominally healthy when sampled. V lost 5 bases, J lost 5 bases, and 12 bases lay in between. The CDR3 runs to 14 residues. From germline, CDR1 is SEHNR and CDR2 FQNEAQ (reference sequence). The PCR made use of 60 Vbeta and 13 Jbeta primers. The repertoire was sequenced with immunoSEQ multiplex PCR; TCRdb's copy has only in-frame clones and lacks some. The sample contains about 160,000 clones, roughly 80% of which appear only once. This TCR came from a male donor in good health and CMV-seronegative. Sequencing input: PBMCs. This chain links TRBV7-9 with TRBJ2-2, with D maybe TRBD1 (5 bases). The DNA for the CDR3 is TGTGCCAGCAGCACCCGACAGAATACCGGGGAGCTGTTTTTT. This codes for CASSTRQNTGELFF.